A selection of T cell receptor beta chains follows, all from one sample in a study of glioma-infiltrating T cells. TCRdb reprocessed the multiplex PCR reads with MiXCR, giving one entry per CDR3 protein. The sample includes around 10,000 distinct CDR3 sequences, around three fifths seen only once; the top ten take 20% to 25%. Sequencing was done on a sample of glioma tissue, nonneoplastic brain tissue, or PBMCs (not recorded which). The receptors come from a human donor with low-grade glioma or glioblastoma, undergoing nonglioma brain surgery, or in good health (not recorded which). CDR3s include the opening cysteine and the closing phenylalanine or tryptophan. The D gene is left open where the match is weak. Expanded clones get a size class; other rows say once, few or many, or leave the size out.

j_call v_call d_call clone_size cdr3_nt cdr3_aa
TRBJ2-1 TRBV10-3 . medium-sized TGTGCCATCAGTGGGGATCGGGGGAATGAGCAGTTCTTC CAISGDRGNEQFF
TRBJ2-5 TRBV28 . . TGTGCCAGCATTCCTCGGGCAGCGAGGGGAAAGACCCAGTACTTT CASIPRAARGKTQYF
TRBJ2-1 TRBV20-1 . once TGCAGTGCTAGAGTCTGGGGGAGTCTTTTCGGTGAGCAGTTCTTC CSARVWGSLFGEQFF
TRBJ2-7 TRBV28 . once TGTGCCAGCAGTTTTGCGACGGGAGTCTTCTACGAGCAGTACTTC CASSFATGVFYEQYF
TRBJ2-7 TRBV20-1 . . TGCAGTGCTAATGACGTTAGGTGCTCACCCACCTACGAGCAGTACTTC CSANDVRCSPTYEQYF
TRBJ2-7 TRBV4-1 . medium-sized TGCGCCAGCAGCCACAGGGACACACGGGGCAATGAGCAGTACTTC CASSHRDTRGNEQYF
TRBJ1-4 TRBV19 . . TGTACCAGTAGTATAGAGGATGAAAAACTGTCTTTT CTSSIEDEKLSF
TRBJ2-5 TRBV20-1 . . TGCAGTGCTAACGGTTCCCTTGCTAGCGCCCAAGAGACCCAGTACTTC CSANGSLASAQETQYF
TRBJ2-5 TRBV15 . . TGTGCCACCAGCAGATGGCTCCAGGGAAAGACCCGGTACTTC CATSRWLQGKTRYF
TRBJ2-7 TRBV28 TRBD2 . TGTGCCAGCAGAGTTAGCGGGAGGAGGACCAGCGAGCAGTACTTC CASRVSGRRTSEQYF
TRBJ1-5 TRBV20-1 . . TGCAGCGCTAGATCTGGAGGGCCCAGACCAAATCAGCCCCAGCATTTT CSARSGGPRPNQPQHF
TRBJ2-3 TRBV20-1 . . TGCAGTGCTAGGGAGAGCCCCATAGATACGCAGTATTTT CSARESPIDTQYF
TRBJ2-1 TRBV4-3 TRBD1 many TGCGCCAGCAGCCAAGATACCGGGACAGGCCTCAATGAGCAGTTCTTC CASSQDTGTGLNEQFF
TRBJ1-5 TRBV18 . . TGTGCCAGCCCTGTAGAAGGGAATGGCCAGCCCCAGCATTTT CASPVEGNGQPQHF
TRBJ2-7 TRBV12-5 TRBD1 many TGTGCTAGTGGCCCCGGACAGGGGCGGGACGAGCAGTACTTC CASGPGQGRDEQYF
TRBJ2-2 TRBV4-2 TRBD2 . TGTGTCAGCAGCCCAATTAGCGGGACCAGCACCGGGGAGCTGTTTTTT CVSSPISGTSTGELFF
TRBJ1-5 TRBV24-1 . once TGTGCCAAGCTCATCCGGGCAGGAGTTAATCAGCCCCAGAATTTT CAKLIRAGVNQPQNF
TRBJ2-7 TRBV28 TRBD2 . TGTGCCAGCAGTTTATCTCCGGGACTAGGAGCCCTATCCTACGAGAAGTACTTC CASSLSPGLGALSYEKYF
TRBJ1-1 TRBV27 . . TGTGCCAGCAGCTTAGGGGATCGTTTTAACACTGAAGCTTTCTTT CASSLGDRFNTEAFF
TRBJ2-7 TRBV6-5 . once TGTGCCAGCAGTTCGCCCGACGGGACGGAGGCCCACGAGCAGCACTTC CASSSPDGTEAHEQHF
TRBJ2-1 TRBV20-1 TRBD2 medium-sized TGCAGTGCTAGTTCTAGCGGGAGAAGGAATGAGCAGTTCTTC CSASSSGRRNEQFF
TRBJ2-5 TRBV2 . many TGTGCCAGCAGTCTCTCATTGAAAGAGACCCAGTACTTC CASSLSLKETQYF
TRBJ2-7 TRBV6-6 TRBD1 . TGTGCCGGCAGGAATCCCAGGACAGGGGGGTACGAGCAGTACTTC CAGRNPRTGGYEQYF
TRBJ2-7 TRBV14 . . TGTGCCAGCAGCCAAGAAAGGGGGACACTACTCTACGGGCAGTACTTC CASSQERGTLLYGQYF
TRBJ2-1 TRBV18 TRBD1 medium-sized TGTGCCAGCTCCCAGCGGGACAGGGGTCAAAATGAGCAGTTCTTC CASSQRDRGQNEQFF
TRBJ2-3 TRBV3-1 TRBD2 many TGTGCCATCTGCCTAGCGGGAGGGCTATGGGATACGCAGTATTTT CAICLAGGLWDTQYF
TRBJ2-7 TRBV6-5 TRBD1 . TGTGCCAGCAGACTTCCGGGACAGGGGGCCTACGAGCAGTACTTC CASRLPGQGAYEQYF
TRBJ1-1 TRBV5-4 . medium-sized TGTGCCAGCAGCTTGAAAGGGAAGAACACTGAAGCTTTCTTT CASSLKGKNTEAFF
TRBJ1-1 TRBV18 . . TGTGCCAGGTCCCCTCAGTTGAACACTGAAGATTTCTTT CARSPQLNTEDFF
TRBJ2-1 TRBV5-1 TRBD1 many TGCGCCAGCAGCCAGGGCGGGACAGGGGGCTCTGAGCAGTTCTTC CASSQGGTGGSEQFF